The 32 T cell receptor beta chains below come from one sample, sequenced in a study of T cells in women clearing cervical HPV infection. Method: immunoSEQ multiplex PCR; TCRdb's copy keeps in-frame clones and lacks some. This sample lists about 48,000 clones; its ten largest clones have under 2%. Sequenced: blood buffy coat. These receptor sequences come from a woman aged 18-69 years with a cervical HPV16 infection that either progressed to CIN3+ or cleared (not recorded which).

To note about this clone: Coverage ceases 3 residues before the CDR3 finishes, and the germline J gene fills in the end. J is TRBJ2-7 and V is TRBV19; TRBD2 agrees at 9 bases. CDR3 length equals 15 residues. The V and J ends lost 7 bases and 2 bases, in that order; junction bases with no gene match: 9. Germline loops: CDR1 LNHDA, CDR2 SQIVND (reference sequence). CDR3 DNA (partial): TGTGCCAGTATGCCACGAGGCGGGAGGGCCTACGAG. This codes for CASMPRGGRAYE. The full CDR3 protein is CASMPRGGRAYEQYF.

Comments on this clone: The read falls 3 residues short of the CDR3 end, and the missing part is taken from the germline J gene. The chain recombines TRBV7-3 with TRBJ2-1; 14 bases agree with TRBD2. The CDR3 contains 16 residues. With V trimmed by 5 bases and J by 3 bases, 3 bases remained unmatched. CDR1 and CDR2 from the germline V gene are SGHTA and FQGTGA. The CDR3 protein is CASSKTSGGDYNEQFF. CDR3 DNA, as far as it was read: TGTGCCAGCAGCAAGACTAGCGGGGGGGACTACAATGAG.

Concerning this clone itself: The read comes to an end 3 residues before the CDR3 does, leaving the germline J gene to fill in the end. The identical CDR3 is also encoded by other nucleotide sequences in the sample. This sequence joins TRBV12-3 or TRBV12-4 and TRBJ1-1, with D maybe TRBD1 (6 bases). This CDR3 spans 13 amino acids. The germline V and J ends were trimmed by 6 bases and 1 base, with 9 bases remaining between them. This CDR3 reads CASSLQGNTEAFF. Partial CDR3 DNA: TGTGCCAGCAGCCTACAGGGGAACACTGAA.

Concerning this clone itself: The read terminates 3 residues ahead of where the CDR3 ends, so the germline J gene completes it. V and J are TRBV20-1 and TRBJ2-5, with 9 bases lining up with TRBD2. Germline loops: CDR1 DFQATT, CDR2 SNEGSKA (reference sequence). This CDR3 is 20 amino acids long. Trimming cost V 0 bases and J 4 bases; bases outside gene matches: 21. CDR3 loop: CSARDPLPDLGAGGGETQYF. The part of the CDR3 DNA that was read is TGCAGTGCTAGAGACCCGCTCCCGGACCTTGGGGCGGGAGGGGGAGAGACC.

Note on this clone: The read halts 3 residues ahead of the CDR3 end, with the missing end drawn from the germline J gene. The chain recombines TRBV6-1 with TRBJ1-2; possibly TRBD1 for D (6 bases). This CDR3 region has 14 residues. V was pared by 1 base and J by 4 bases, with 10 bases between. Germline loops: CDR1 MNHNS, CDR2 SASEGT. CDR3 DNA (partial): TGTGCCAGCAGTGAAGGGACAGCCTTCTATGGC. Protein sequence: CASSEGTAFYG. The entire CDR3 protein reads CASSEGTAFYGYTF.

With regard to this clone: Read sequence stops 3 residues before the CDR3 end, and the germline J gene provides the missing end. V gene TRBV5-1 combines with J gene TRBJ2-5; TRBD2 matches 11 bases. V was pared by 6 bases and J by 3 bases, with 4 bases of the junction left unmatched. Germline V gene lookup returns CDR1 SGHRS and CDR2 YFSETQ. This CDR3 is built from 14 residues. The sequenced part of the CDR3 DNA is TGCGCCAGCACTAATAGCGGGGGGGAAGAGACC. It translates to CASTNSGGEET. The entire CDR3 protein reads CASTNSGGEETQYF.

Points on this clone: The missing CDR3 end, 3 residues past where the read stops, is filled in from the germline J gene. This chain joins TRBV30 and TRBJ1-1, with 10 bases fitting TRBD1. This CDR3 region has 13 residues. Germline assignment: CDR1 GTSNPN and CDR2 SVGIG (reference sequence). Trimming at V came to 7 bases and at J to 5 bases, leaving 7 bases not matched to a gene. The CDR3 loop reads CAFRQGAITEAFF. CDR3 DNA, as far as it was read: TGTGCCTTTCGACAGGGGGCAATAACTGAA. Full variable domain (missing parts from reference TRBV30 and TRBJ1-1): SQTIHQWPATLVQPVGSPLSLECTVEGTSNPNLYWYRQAAGRGLQLLFYSVGIGQISSEVPQNLSASRPQDRQFILSSKKLLLSDSGFYLCAFRQGAITEAFFGQGTRLTVV.

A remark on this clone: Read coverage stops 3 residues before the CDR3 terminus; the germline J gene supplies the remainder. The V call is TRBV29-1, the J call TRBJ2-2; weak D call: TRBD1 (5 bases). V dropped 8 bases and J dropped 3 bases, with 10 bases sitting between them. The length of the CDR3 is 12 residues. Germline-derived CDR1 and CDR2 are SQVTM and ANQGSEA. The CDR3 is CSPCRDTGELFF. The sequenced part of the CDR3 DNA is TGCAGCCCCTGCAGGGACACCGGGGAG.

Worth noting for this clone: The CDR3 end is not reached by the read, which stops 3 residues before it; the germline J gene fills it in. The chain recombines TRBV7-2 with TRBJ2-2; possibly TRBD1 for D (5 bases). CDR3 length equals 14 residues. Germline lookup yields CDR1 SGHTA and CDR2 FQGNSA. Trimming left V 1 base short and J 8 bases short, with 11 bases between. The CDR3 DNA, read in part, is TGTGCCAGCAGCTTAGTTACAGGATGGGGGGAG. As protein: CASSLVTGWGE. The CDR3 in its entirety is CASSLVTGWGELFF.

This CDR3 is CASSPRDRGWWEKLFF. CDR3 DNA (partial): TGCGCCAGCAGTCCACGGGACAGGGGATGGTGGGAAAAA. V is TRBV23-1 and J is TRBJ1-4, with TRBD1 matching over 10 bases. The CDR3 extends 3 residues past the end of the read, so its final part is completed from the germline J gene. TRBV23-1 is marked as an open reading frame, function uncertain. Trimming at V came to 4 bases and at J to 8 bases, leaving 10 bases not matched to a gene. This CDR3 region has 16 residues.

The sequenced part of the CDR3 DNA is TGCAGTGCTAGAGGGACAGGTGGTGGCCCC. Translated, it gives CSARGTGGGP. In full, the CDR3 reads CSARGTGGGPQHF. The rearrangement uses TRBV20-1 and TRBJ1-5; TRBD1 matches at 7 bases. Coverage ceases 3 residues before the CDR3 finishes, and the germline J gene fills in the end. The CDR3 runs to 13 residues. Germline V gene sequence: CDR1 DFQATT, CDR2 SNEGSKA (reference sequence).

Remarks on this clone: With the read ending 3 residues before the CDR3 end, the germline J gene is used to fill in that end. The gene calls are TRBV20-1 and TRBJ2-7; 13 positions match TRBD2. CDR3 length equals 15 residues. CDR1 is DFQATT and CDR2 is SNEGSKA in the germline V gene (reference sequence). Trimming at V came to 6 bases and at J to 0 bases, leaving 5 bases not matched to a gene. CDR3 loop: CSASTSGGISYEQYF. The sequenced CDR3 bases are TGCAGTGCGTCGACTAGCGGGGGGATCTCCTACGAG.

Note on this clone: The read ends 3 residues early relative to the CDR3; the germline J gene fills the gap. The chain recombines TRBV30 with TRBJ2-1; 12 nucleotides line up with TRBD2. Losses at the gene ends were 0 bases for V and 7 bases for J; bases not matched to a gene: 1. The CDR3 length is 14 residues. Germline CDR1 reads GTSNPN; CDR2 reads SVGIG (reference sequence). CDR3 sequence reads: CAWSVGTSGNEQFF. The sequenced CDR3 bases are TGTGCCTGGAGTGTCGGGACTAGCGGGAATGAG. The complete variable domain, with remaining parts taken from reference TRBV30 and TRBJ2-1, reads SQTIHQWPATLVQPVGSPLSLECTVEGTSNPNLYWYRQAAGRGLQLLFYSVGIGQISSEVPQNLSASRPQDRQFILSSKKLLLSDSGFYLCAWSVGTSGNEQFFGPGTRLTVL.

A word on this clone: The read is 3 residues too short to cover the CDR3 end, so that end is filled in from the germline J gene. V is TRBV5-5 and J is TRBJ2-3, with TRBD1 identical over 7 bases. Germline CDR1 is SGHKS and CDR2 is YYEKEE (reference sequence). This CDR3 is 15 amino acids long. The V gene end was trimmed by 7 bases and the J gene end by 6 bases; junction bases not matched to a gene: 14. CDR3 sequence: CASPKDEGASDTQYF. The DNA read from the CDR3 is TGTGCCAGCCCAAAAGACGAGGGGGCAAGTGATACG.

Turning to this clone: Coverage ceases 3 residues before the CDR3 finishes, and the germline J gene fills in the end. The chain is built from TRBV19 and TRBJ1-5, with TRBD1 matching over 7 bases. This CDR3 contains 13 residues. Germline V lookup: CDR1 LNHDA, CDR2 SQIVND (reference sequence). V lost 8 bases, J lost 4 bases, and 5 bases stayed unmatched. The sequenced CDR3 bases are TGTGCCAGTTCTTCAGGGGGTAATCAGCCC. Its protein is CASSSGGNQP. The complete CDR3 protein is CASSSGGNQPQHF. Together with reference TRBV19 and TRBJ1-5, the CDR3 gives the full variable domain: DGGITQSPKYLFRKEGQNVTLSCEQNLNHDAMYWYRQDPGQGLRLIYYSQIVNDFQKGDIAEGYSVSREKKESFPLTVTSAQKNPTAFYLCASSSGGNQPQHFGDGTRLSIL.

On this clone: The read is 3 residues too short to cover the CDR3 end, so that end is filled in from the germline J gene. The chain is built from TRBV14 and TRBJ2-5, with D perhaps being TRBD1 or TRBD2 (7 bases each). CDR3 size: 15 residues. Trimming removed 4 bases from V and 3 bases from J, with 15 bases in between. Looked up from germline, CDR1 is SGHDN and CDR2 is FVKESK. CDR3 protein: CASSRVQGREETQYF. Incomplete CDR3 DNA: TGTGCCAGCAGCCGGGTACAGGGGAGGGAAGAGACC.

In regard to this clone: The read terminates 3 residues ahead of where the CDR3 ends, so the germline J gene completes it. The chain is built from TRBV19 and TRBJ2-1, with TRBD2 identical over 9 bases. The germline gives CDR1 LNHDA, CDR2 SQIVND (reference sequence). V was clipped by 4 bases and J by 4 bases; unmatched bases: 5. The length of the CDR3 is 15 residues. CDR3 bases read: TGTGCCAGTAGTAGGGTAGCGGGGGAGTACAATGAG. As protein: CASSRVAGEYNE. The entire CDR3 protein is CASSRVAGEYNEQFF.

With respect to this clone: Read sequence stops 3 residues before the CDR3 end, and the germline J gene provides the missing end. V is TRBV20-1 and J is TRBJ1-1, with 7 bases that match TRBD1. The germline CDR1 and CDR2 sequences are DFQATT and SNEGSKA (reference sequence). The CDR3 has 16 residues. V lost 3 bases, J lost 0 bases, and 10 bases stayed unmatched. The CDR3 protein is CSASPARQGVNTEAFF. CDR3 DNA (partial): TGCAGTGCTAGTCCCGCTAGACAGGGCGTGAACACTGAA.

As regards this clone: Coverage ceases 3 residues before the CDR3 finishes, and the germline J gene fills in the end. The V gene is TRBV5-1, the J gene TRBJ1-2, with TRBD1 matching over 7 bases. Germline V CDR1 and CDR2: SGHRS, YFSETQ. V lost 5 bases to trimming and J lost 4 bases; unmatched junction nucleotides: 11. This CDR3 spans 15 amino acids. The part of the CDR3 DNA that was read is TGCGCCAGCAGAACGACAGGGAATCTCGGCTATGGC. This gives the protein CASRTTGNLGYG. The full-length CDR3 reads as CASRTTGNLGYGYTF. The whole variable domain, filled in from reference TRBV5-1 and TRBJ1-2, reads KAGVTQTPRYLIKTRGQQVTLSCSPISGHRSVSWYQQTPGQGLQFLFEYFSETQRNKGNFPGRFSGRQFSNSRSEMNVSTLELGDSALYLCASRTTGNLGYGYTFGSGTRLTVV.

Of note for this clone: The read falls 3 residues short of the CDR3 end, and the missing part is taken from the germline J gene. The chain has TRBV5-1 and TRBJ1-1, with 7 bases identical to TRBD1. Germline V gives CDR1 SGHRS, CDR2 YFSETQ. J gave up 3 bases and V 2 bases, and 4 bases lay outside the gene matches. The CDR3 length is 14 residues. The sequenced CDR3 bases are TGCGCCAGCAGCTTTGGGACAGCAGACACTGAA. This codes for CASSFGTADTE. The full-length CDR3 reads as CASSFGTADTEAFF. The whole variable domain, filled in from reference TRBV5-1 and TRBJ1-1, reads KAGVTQTPRYLIKTRGQQVTLSCSPISGHRSVSWYQQTPGQGLQFLFEYFSETQRNKGNFPGRFSGRQFSNSRSEMNVSTLELGDSALYLCASSFGTADTEAFFGQGTRLTVV.

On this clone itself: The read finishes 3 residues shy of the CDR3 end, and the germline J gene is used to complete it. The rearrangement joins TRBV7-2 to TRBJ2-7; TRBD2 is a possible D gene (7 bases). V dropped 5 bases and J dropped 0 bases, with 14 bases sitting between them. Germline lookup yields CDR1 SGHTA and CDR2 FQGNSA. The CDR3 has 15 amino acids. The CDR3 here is CASSVTGRGSYEQYF. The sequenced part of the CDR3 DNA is TGTGCCAGCAGCGTAACAGGGAGGGGCTCCTACGAG.

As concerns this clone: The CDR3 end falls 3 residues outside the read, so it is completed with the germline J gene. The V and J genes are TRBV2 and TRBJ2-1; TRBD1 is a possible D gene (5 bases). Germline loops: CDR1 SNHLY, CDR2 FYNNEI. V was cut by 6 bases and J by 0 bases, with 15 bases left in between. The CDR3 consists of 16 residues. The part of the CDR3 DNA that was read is TGTGCCAGCAGGCAGCGACAGTTGGACTCCTACAATGAG. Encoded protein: CASRQRQLDSYNE. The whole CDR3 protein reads CASRQRQLDSYNEQFF.

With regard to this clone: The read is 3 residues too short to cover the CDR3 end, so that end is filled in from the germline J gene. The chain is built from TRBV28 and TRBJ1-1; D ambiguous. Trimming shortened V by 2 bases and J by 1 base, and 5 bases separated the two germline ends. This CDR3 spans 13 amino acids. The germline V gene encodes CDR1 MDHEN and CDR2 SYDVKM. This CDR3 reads CASSLIGNTEAFF. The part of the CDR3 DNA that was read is TGTGCCAGCAGTTTAATCGGGAACACTGAA.

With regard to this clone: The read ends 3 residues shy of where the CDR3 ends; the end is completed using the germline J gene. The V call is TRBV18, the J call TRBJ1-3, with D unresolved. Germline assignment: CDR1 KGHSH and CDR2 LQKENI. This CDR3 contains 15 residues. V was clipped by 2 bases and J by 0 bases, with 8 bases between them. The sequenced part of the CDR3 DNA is TGTGCCAGCTCACCAAACACATTCTCTGGAAACACC. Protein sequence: CASSPNTFSGNT. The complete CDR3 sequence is CASSPNTFSGNTIYF.

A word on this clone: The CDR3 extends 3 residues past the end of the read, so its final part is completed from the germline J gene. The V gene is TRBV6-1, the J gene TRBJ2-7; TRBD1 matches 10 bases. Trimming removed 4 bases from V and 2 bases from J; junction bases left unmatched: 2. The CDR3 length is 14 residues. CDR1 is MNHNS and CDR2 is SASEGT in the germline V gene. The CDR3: CASSAGTGAYEQYF. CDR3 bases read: TGTGCCAGCAGTGCTGGGACAGGGGCCTACGAG.

This CDR3 reads CASSRDRATSPLHF. Incomplete CDR3 DNA: TGTGCCAGCAGTCGGGACAGGGCCACCTCACCC. The chain uses TRBV2 and TRBJ1-6; 9 bases agree with TRBD1. The CDR3 end falls 3 residues outside the read, so it is completed with the germline J gene. The CDR3 runs 14 residues. The V segment lost 5 bases and the J segment 10 bases; nucleotides outside the gene matches: 6. CDR1 is SNHLY, CDR2 FYNNEI, per germline. The whole variable domain, remainder taken from reference TRBV2 and TRBJ1-6, is EPEVTQTPSHQVTQMGQEVILRCVPISNHLYFYWYRQILGQKVEFLVSFYNNEISEKSEIFDDQFSVERPDGSNFTLKIRSTKLEDSAMYFCASSRDRATSPLHFGNGTRLTVT.

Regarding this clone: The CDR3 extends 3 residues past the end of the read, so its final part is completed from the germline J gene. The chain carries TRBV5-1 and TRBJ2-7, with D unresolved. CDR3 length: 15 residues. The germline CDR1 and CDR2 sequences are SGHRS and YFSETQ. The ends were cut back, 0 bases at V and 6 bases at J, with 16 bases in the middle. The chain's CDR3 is CASSLGFGSFSEQYF. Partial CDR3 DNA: TGCGCCAGCAGCTTGGGATTTGGCAGTTTTTCCGAG.

CDR3 in amino acids: CASGQFGSGANVLTF. The part of the CDR3 DNA that was read is TGTGCCAGCGGACAGTTCGGATCTGGGGCCAACGTC. The rearrangement joins TRBV19 to TRBJ2-6; maybe TRBD1 (6 bases). The sequenced fragment ends 3 residues before the CDR3 boundary, so the rest is inferred from the germline J gene. Germline values: CDR1 LNHDA, CDR2 SQIVND (reference sequence). The CDR3 length is 15 residues. The V and J ends lost 9 bases and 1 base respectively, with 13 bases between them.

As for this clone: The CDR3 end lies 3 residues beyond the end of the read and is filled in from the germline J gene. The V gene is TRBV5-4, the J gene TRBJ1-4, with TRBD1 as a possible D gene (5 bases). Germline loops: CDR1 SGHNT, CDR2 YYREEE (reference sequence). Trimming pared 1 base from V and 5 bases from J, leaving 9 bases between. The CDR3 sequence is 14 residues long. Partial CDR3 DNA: TGTGCCAGCAGCTTGCAGGGAAAGAATGAAAAA. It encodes CASSLQGKNEK. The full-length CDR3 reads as CASSLQGKNEKLFF.

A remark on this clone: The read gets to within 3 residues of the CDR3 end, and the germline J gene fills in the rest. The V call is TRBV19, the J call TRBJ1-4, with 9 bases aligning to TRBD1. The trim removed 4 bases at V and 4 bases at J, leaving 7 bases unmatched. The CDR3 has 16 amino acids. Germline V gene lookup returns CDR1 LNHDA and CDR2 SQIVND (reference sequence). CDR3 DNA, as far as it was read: TGTGCCAGTAGTAGCGACAGGGGGAGCGGTAATGAAAAA. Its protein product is CASSSDRGSGNEK. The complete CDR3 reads CASSSDRGSGNEKLFF.

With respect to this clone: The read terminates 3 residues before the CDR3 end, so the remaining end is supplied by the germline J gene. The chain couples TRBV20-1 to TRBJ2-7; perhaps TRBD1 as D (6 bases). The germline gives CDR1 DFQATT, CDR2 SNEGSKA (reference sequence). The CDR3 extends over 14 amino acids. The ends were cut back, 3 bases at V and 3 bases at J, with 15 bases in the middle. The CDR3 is CSASLSGVNYEQYF. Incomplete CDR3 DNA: TGCAGTGCTAGTTTGTCAGGGGTTAACTACGAG.

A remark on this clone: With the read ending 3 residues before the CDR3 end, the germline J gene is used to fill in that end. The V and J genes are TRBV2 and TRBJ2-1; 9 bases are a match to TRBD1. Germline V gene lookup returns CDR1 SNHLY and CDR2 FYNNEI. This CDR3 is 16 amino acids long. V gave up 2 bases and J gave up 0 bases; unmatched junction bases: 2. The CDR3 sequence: CASSEKTGGSYNEQFF. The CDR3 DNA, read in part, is TGTGCCAGCAGTGAAAAGACAGGGGGCTCCTACAATGAG.